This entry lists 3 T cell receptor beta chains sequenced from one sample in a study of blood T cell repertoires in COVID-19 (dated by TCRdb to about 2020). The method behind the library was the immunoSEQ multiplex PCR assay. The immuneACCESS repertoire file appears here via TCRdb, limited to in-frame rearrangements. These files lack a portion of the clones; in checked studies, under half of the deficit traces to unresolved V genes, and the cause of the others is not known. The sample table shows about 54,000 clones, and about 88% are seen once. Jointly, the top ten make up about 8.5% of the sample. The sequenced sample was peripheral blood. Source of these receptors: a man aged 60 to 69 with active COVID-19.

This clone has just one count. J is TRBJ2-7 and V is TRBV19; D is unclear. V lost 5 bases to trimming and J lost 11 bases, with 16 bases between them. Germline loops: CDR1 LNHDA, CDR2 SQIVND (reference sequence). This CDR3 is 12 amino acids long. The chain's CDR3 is CASSGEVELKYF. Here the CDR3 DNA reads TGTGCCAGTAGTGGAGAGGTGGAACTAAAGTACTTC.

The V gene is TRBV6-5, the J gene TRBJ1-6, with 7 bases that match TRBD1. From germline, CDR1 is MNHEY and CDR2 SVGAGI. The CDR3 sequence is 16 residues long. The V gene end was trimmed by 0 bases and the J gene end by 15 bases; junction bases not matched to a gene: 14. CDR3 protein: CASSYSHLGTEDGLHF. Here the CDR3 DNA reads TGTGCCAGCAGTTACTCGCACCTCGGGACAGAGGACGGCCTCCACTTT.

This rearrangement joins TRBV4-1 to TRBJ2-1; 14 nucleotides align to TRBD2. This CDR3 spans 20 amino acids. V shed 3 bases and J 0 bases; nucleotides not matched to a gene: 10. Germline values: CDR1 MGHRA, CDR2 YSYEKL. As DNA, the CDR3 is TGCGCCAGCAGCCAGCTAGGGACTAGCGGGAGTCGAAGCTCCTACAATGAGCAGTTCTTC. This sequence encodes CASSQLGTSGSRSSYNEQFF.